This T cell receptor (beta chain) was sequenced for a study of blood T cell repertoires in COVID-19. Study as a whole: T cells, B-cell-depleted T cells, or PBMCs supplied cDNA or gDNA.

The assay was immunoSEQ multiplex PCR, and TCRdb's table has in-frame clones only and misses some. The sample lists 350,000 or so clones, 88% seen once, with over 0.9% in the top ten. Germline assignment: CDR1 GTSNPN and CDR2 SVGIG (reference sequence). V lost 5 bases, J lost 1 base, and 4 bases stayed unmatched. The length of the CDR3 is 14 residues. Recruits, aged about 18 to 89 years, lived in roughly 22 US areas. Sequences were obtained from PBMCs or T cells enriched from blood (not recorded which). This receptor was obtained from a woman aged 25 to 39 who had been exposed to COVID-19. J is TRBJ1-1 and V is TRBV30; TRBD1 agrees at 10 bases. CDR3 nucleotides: TGTGCCTGGTACCGGGACAGGGGGAACACTGAAGCTTTCTTT. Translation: CAWYRDRGNTEAFF. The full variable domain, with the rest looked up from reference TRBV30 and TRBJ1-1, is SQTIHQWPATLVQPVGSPLSLECTVEGTSNPNLYWYRQAAGRGLQLLFYSVGIGQISSEVPQNLSASRPQDRQFILSSKKLLLSDSGFYLCAWYRDRGNTEAFFGQGTRLTVV.